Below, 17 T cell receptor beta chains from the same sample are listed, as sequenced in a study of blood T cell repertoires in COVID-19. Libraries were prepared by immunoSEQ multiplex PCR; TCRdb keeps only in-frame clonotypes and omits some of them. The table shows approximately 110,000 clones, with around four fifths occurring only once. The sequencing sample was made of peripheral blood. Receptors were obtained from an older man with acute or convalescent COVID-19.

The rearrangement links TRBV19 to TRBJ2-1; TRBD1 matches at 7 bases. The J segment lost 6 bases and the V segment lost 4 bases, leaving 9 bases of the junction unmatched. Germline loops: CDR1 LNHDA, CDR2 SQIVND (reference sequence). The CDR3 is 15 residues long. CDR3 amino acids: CASSRGSGGLNEQFF. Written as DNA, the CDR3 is TGTGCCAGTAGTAGGGGATCAGGGGGTCTCAATGAGCAGTTCTTC.

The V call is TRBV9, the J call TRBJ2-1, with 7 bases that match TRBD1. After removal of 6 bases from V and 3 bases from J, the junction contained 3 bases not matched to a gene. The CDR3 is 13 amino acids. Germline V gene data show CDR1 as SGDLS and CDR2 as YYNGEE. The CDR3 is CASNGDSYNEQFF. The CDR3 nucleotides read TGTGCCAGCAACGGGGACAGCTACAATGAGCAGTTCTTC.

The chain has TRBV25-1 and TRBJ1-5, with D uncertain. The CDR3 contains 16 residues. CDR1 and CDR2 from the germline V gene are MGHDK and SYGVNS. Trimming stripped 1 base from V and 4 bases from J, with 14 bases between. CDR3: CASSESGQPGNQPQHF. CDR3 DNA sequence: TGTGCCAGCAGTGAATCCGGCCAGCCGGGAAATCAGCCCCAGCATTTT.

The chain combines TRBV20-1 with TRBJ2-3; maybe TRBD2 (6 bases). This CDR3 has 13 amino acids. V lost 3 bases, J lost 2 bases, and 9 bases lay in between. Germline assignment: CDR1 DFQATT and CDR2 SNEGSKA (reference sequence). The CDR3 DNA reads TGCAGTGCTAGTAGCGGTGCCACAGATACGCAGTATTTT. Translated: CSASSGATDTQYF.

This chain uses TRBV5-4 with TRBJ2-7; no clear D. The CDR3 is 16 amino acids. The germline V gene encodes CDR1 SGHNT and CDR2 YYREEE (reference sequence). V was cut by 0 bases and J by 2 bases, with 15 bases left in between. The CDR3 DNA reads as TGTGCCAGCAGCTTGGGTGGCACGAAGAATACCTACGAGCAGTACTTC. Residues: CASSLGGTKNTYEQYF.

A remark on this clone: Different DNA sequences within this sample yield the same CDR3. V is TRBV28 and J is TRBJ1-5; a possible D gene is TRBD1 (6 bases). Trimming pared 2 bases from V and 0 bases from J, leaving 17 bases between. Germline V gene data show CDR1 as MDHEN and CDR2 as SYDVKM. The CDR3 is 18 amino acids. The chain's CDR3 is CASSLRGRGANSNQPQHF. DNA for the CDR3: TGTGCCAGCAGTTTAAGGGGCCGGGGGGCTAATAGCAATCAGCCCCAGCATTTT.

The CDR3 protein is CASSLSGQHFSGANVLTF. The CDR3 DNA follows: TGCGCCAGCAGCCTCTCCGGACAGCACTTCTCTGGGGCCAACGTCCTGACTTTC. V usage is TRBV5-1 and J usage is TRBJ2-6; a weak D match, TRBD1 (6 bases). CDR3 size: 18 residues. Between the trimmed V and J ends, which lost 4 bases and 0 bases, there was a span of 17 bases. Per the germline V gene, CDR1 is SGHRS and CDR2 is YFSETQ.

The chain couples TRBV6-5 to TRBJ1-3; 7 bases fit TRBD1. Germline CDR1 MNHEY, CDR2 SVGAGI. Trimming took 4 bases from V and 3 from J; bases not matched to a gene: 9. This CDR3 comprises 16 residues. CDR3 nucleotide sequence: TGTGCCAGCAGTTTAACGACAGGGCAGAGTGGAAACACCATATATTTT. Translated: CASSLTTGQSGNTIYF.

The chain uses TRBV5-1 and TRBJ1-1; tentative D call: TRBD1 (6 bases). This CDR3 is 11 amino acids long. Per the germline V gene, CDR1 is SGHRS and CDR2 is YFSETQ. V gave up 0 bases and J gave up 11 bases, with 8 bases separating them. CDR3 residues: CASSLDRVAFF. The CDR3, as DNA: TGCGCCAGCAGCTTGGACAGGGTGGCTTTCTTT.

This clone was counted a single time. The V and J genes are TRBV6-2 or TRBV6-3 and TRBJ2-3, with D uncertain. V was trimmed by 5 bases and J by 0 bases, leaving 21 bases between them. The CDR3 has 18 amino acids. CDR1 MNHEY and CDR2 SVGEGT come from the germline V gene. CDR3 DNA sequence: TGTGCCAGCAGTACCACAGCCTCGTGGGCCGCTAGCACAGATACGCAGTATTTT. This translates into CASSTTASWAASTDTQYF.

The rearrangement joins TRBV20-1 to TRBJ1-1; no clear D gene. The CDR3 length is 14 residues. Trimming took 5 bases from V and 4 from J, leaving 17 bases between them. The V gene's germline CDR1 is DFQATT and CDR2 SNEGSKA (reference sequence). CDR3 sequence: CSARVGLGATEAFF. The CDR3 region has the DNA TGCAGTGCTCGTGTCGGTCTTGGAGCCACTGAAGCTTTCTTT.

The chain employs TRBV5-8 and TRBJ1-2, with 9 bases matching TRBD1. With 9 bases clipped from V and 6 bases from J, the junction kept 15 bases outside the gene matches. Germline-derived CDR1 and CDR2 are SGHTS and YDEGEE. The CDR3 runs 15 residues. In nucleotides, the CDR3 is TGTGCCACCCACTTTCGTCTAGGACAGGGGAATGGCTACACCTTC. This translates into CATHFRLGQGNGYTF. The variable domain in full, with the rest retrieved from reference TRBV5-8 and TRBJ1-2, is EAGVTQSPTHLIKTRGQQATLRCSPISGHTSVYWYQQALGLGLQFLLWYDEGEERNRGNFPPRFSGRQFPNYSSELNVNALELEDSALYLCATHFRLGQGNGYTFGSGTRLTVV.

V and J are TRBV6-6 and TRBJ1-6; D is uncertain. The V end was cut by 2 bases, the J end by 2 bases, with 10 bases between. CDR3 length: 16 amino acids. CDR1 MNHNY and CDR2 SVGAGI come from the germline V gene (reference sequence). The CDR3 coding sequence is TGTGCCAGCAGTTACATCCCGTCGGCCTATAATTCACCCCTCCACTTT. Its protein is CASSYIPSAYNSPLHF.

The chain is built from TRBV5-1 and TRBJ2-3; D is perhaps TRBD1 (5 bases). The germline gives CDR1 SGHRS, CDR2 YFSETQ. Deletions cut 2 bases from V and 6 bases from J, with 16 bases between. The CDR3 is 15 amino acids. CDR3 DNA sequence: TGCGCCAGCAGCTTAGGGGCGGCTTATTCGGATACGCAGTATTTT. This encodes CASSLGAAYSDTQYF.

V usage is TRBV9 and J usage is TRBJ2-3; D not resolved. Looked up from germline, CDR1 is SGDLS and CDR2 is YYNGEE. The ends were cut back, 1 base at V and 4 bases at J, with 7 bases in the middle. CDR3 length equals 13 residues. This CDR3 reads CASSVSASDTQYF. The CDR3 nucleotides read TGTGCCAGCAGCGTATCTGCGTCAGATACGCAGTATTTT.

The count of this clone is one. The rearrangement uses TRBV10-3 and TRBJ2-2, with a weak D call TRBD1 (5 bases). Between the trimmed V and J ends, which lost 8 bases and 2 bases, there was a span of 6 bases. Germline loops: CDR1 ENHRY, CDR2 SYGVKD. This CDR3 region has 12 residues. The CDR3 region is CAIQGNTGELFF. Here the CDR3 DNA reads TGTGCCATCCAGGGTAACACCGGGGAGCTGTTTTTT.

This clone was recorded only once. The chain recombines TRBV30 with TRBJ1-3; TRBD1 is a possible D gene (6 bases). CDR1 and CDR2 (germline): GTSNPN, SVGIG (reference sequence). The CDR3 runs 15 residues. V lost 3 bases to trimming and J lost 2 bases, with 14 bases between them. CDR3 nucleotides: TGTGCCTGGAGGCCCGACAGGAATCCTGGAAACACCATATATTTT. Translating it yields CAWRPDRNPGNTIYF.